This T cell receptor beta chain was captured by sequencing in a study of blood T cells in healthy people across ages. Using a J-beta primer mix together with a sample-barcoded 5' primer, a second PCR was run for roughly 7 to 12 cycles. TCRdb processed the 5' RACE reads anew with MiXCR; each CDR3 protein has one entry. The table shows some 1.4 million distinct CDR3 sequences, with 35% to 45% occurring only once. The CDR3 contains 15 residues. Unmatched junction bases numbered 4, after V lost 4 bases and J lost 6 bases. Every donor gave roughly 9.6 milliliters of peripheral blood. Sequencing used blood. This clonotype was sampled from a woman aged 18-29 years in good health. The V call is TRBV12-3 or TRBV12-4, the J call TRBJ1-5; 12 nucleotides match TRBD1. CDR3 in DNA: TGTGCCAGCAGTTGGGGACAGGGGGCAAGTCAGCCCCAGCATTTT. Its protein product is CASSWGQGASQPQHF.